This TCR beta chain is drawn from a study of T cells in Graves' hyperthyroidism and ophthalmopathy. Amplification of TCR beta CDR3 regions used RNA as the template. HTBI primers were used for first-round RT-PCR of the TCR CDR3. MiXCR, run by TCRdb on the multiplex PCR reads, gives a single entry per CDR3 protein. Here the sample spans about 600,000 distinct CDR3 sequences, about a sixth being singletons. Germline values: CDR1 KGHDR, CDR2 SFDVKD. Trimming pared 2 bases from V and 3 bases from J, leaving 13 bases between. The CDR3 totals 15 residues. The TCR sequence derives from a woman between 40 and 50 years old with Graves' ophthalmopathy. The chain couples TRBV24-1 to TRBJ2-7; perhaps D is TRBD1 or TRBD2 (5 bases each). Sequencing was performed on blood. CDR3 in amino acids: CATSDSTGTFYEQYF. DNA of the CDR3: TGTGCCACCAGTGATTCGACCGGGACCTTCTACGAGCAGTACTTC.